These 8 T cell receptor beta chains originate from one sample sequenced in a study of blood T cell repertoires in COVID-19. Clones were sequenced by immunoSEQ multiplex PCR, and TCRdb holds only the in-frame ones, with some missing. This table has approximately 300,000 clones, 89% appearing once. The sequenced material came from peripheral blood. These receptor sequences come from a man between 18 and 29 years old who had recovered from COVID-19.

Details on this clone: The junction departs from the called germline gene at one end, perhaps through a read error. This chain connects TRBV25-1 to TRBJ1-2; D is possibly TRBD1 (5 bases). Germline values: CDR1 MGHDK, CDR2 SYGVNS. The length of the CDR3 is 15 residues. CDR3 DNA: TGTGCCAGCCGTGACCCAGGACACCCTAACTATGGCTACACCTTC. This translates into CASRDPGHPNYGYTF.

V is TRBV25-1 and J is TRBJ2-3; TRBD1 matches 8 bases. Germline-derived CDR1 and CDR2 are MGHDK and SYGVNS. The CDR3 runs 15 residues. V lost 8 bases to trimming and J lost 5 bases; unmatched junction nucleotides: 12. The CDR3 loop reads CASSLTSGGVDTQYF. Here the CDR3 DNA reads TGTGCCAGCTCCCTTACCTCAGGGGGCGTAGATACGCAGTATTTT.

The rearrangement joins TRBV25-1 to TRBJ2-6, with 9 bases matching TRBD1. CDR1 and CDR2 from the germline V gene are MGHDK and SYGVNS. The CDR3 extends over 15 amino acids. With 8 bases clipped from V and 2 bases from J, the junction kept 4 bases outside the gene matches. CDR3 residues: CASGRQGAGANVLTF. The CDR3 DNA reads as TGTGCCAGCGGCAGACAGGGGGCTGGGGCCAACGTCCTGACTTTC. Based on the CDR3 plus reference TRBV25-1 and TRBJ2-6, the full variable domain is EADIYQTPRYLVIGTGKKITLECSQTMGHDKMYWYQQDPGMELHLIHYSYGVNSTEKGDLSSESTVSRIRTEHFPLTLESARPSHTSQYLCASGRQGAGANVLTFGAGSRLTVL.

The chain links TRBV7-6 to TRBJ2-1; possibly TRBD2 for D (6 bases). CDR1 SGHVS and CDR2 FNYEAQ come from the germline V gene. Trimming shortened V by 5 bases and J by 5 bases, and 10 bases separated the two germline ends. The CDR3 runs 13 residues. This CDR3 reads CASSLGLDNEQFF. CDR3 bases: TGTGCCAGCAGCCTGGGACTCGACAATGAGCAGTTCTTC.

The rearrangement uses TRBV7-9 and TRBJ2-7, with TRBD1 matching 10 bases. With 2 bases clipped from V and 5 bases from J, the junction kept 12 bases outside the gene matches. The germline CDR1 and CDR2 sequences are SEHNR and FQNEAQ (reference sequence). This CDR3 region has 17 residues. The CDR3 DNA sequence: TGTGCCAGCAGCTTACCCCTAGGGACAGGGGTGGGGAACGAGCAGTACTTC. Its protein product is CASSLPLGTGVGNEQYF. Full variable domain (rest looked up from reference TRBV7-9 and TRBJ2-7): DTGVSQNPRHKITKRGQNVTFRCDPISEHNRLYWYRQTLGQGPEFLTYFQNEAQLEKSRLLSDRFSAERPKGSFSTLEIQRTEQGDSAMYLCASSLPLGTGVGNEQYFGPGTRLTVT.

V and J are TRBV3-1 (or the pseudogene TRBV3-2) and TRBJ2-1; a weak D match, TRBD1 (5 bases). This CDR3 contains 12 residues. Germline V lookup: CDR1 LGHDT, CDR2 YNNKEL (reference sequence). V lost 5 bases and J 11 bases, leaving 13 bases between the germline ends. DNA of the CDR3: TGTGCCAGCAGCGATTCAGGGTCTAAGCAGTTCTTC. This gives the protein CASSDSGSKQFF.

The V and J genes are TRBV29-1 and TRBJ2-3; D is ambiguous. With 2 bases removed from V and 3 bases from J, the gap between germline ends came to 6 bases. This CDR3 has 12 amino acids. Germline CDR1 and CDR2: SQVTM and ANQGSEA. The DNA of the CDR3 is TGCAGCGTTGAAATGAGAACAGATACGCAGTATTTT. Amino acids: CSVEMRTDTQYF.

The rearrangement uses TRBV19 and TRBJ2-2; the D gene is possibly TRBD2 (6 bases). The CDR3 sequence is 16 residues long. Germline CDR1 LNHDA, CDR2 SQIVND (reference sequence). Trimming removed 5 bases from V and 3 bases from J, with 16 bases in between. The CDR3 nucleotides are TGTGCCAGTAGTCCTGGACTATTGGCGGACACCGGGGAGCTGTTTTTT. It codes for CASSPGLLADTGELFF.